A single T cell receptor beta chain is shown here with its context. Its antigen is still unknown. Base qualities are not recorded, but no much larger clone differs from it by a single base. In total, over 600 healthy bone marrow donors made up the cohort. At the time of sampling, every cohort member was nominally healthy, though immune exposures that went unrecorded were likely present. The donor was CMV seronegative and was included in the group of 352 seronegative cohort members. Every donor gave a peripheral blood sample, and the peripheral blood mononuclear cells from that sample were used for TCR beta sequencing. The Qiagen DNeasy Blood Extraction Kit was used to extract genomic DNA from the blood cell samples. The data are from a study of cytomegalovirus exposure and HLA in healthy donors (dated by TCRdb to about 2017). About the full investigation: An earlier analysis of more than 550 of the donors reported approximately 260 Gb of sequence data and around 110 million unique TCR beta sequences obtained from about 200 million T cells. Roughly 300 gigabases of sequencing data and approximately 84 million unique TCR sequences were included in an early release covering roughly 600 HLA-typed donors. The genetic ancestry cluster associated with self-reported Caucasian donors included over 65% of the roughly 400 genotyped donors. The study aimed to test whether signatures of past pathogen exposure could be identified by cataloging public T cell receptors. The study used immunosequencing to profile the T cell repertoires of some 600 subjects and linked those repertoires to cytomegalovirus serostatus. In addition to the first cohort of 500 to 850 subjects, a separate validation cohort of some 120 different subjects was used. To predict cytomegalovirus infection status, the study brought together high-throughput TCR immunosequencing, statistical association of individual TCRs with disease status, and machine learning. In a later analysis, previously published TCR beta repertoires from 550 to 750 donors were re-analyzed and high-resolution HLA genotyping was added so that TCR occurrence patterns could be studied. Rather than drawing on any new phenotypic data, the later analysis identified candidate immune exposures from TCR beta sequences and the way those sequences occurred across donors. An earlier analysis of some 500 of the donors applied high-throughput TCR beta sequencing to assess whether each TCR beta V gene segment acted as functional or pseudogenic. Donor age, sex, ethnicity and CMV serostatus were collected together with the repertoire data. In a later genetic analysis, genome-wide SNP genotypes for about three fifths of the roughly 670 donors were used, and that subset was treated as a discovery cohort. All discovery cohort repertoires had been generated using a single sequencing platform. Both class I and class II loci were covered by HLA typing, at four-digit resolution. Typing coverage varied by locus: about 620-630 donors for A, B, C, DRB1 and DQB1; around 560 for DQA1; some 610 for DPA1; fewer than 480 for DPB1. Roughly 5 DR-DQ haplotypes were handled as single units for association and clustering because linkage in the cohort was strong. Across about 370 genotyped donors of the cohort, an average of approximately 220,000 unique TCR beta nucleotide sequences per donor were sequenced, and 15% to 20% of those sequences were non-productive. Study-wide conclusions, independent of this receptor: Some IMGT-functional V segments, including TRBV6-2 and TRBV6-3, could not be distinguished by the 87-base-pair reads and were therefore excluded. A total of about 150 TCR beta chains were listed by the study as associated with cytomegalovirus. Strong co-occurrence of HLA alleles, especially DR and DQ, made assigning TCR associations to individual alleles difficult. Most CMV-associated TCR beta chains appeared to be HLA-restricted in a later analysis, and the HLA associations seemed to be driven largely by CMV exposure. The authors suggested that the approach could potentially be extended to other disease states and immunological phenotypes. In an earlier analysis of about 600 of the donors, most TCR beta V segments appeared in productive rearrangements about 87% or about 30% of the time, broadly matching IMGT annotations. According to a later genetic analysis, donors in an Asian-associated ancestry cluster had fewer N-insertions in productive TCRs than the roughly 700-donor mean. A group of highly shared sequence variants was considered likely to be a technical artifact of the sequencing pipeline. Cytomegalovirus status was reported to be diagnosed by the classifier with high specificity and sensitivity in both the original and validation cohorts. The only immune exposure information available for the cohort was CMV serostatus. A further reported finding was that TCR beta sequences accurately predicted the HLA-A and HLA-B alleles for most subjects in the first cohort. While some public TCRs were present in many individuals, most TCR sequences turned up only very rarely across donors. Sequencing depth was assumed to be roughly uniform across donors in the presence/absence analyses, though that assumption may not hold. A few of the identified cytomegalovirus-associated TCR beta chains were confirmed in vitro to be specific for cytomegalovirus antigens. This cohort had only TCR beta chains sequenced, and the lack of alpha or paired-chain data limited which features could be detected. In a later analysis, HLA-associated TCR beta chains showed more clonal expansion and lower generation probabilities than non-associated chains that were equally common. An association between a missense DCLRE1C variant and V-gene and J-gene trimming of TCR beta chains was found in a later genetic analysis and replicated in an independent cohort. Because some donors lacked HLA typing at each locus, the association tests relied only on the typed subset. At a false discovery rate of 0.05, a later analysis linked roughly 17,000 TCR beta sequences to specific HLA alleles. Linkage disequilibrium might explain the correlated functional status among segregating V segments, but an unknown experimental factor could not be excluded. In a later analysis, the rate of TCR association differed among HLA loci, with DRB1 alleles having the most associated TCRs and HLA-C alleles having the fewest. A later analysis reported that several top co-occurrence clusters appeared linked to parvovirus B19, influenza, CMV and Epstein-Barr virus. Because counts were too low, some 16 rarely observed V segments, including chromosome 9 orphons, were excluded from the earlier analysis of 587 of the donors.

The trim is 0 bases for V and 1 base for J, with a gap of 11 bases between the germline ends. From cysteine to phenylalanine, the CDR3 is 16 amino acids long. The only DNA kept is the CDR3, 48 bases in frame from the first base. From a lookup of the germline V gene, CDR1 and CDR2 are SGDLS and YYNGEE. Preparation of the library involved the immunoSEQ multiplex PCR assay. The multiplex PCR relied on a mix of 60 forward primers for TCR Vbeta segments and 13 reverse primers for TCR Jbeta segments. Amplification of the CDR3 region of rearranged TCR beta genes was performed with a multiplex PCR assay on genomic DNA. Amplified TCR beta libraries were sequenced as 87-base-pair reads on the Illumina HiSeq System. The published analysis was carried out like this. A later analysis counted 75 million to 100 million unique TCR beta chains across the 600 to 850 repertoires, and some 12 million of these chains were shared by at least two donors. To remove PCR and sequencing errors, raw reads were error-corrected and collapsed into unique sequences using a nearest-neighbor algorithm that merged closely related sequences. V, D and J gene segments were assigned by aligning CDR3 sequences to IMGT reference sequences. For a sequence to be retained, at least a six-nucleotide match to both a V gene segment and a J gene segment was required. A rearrangement counted as productive if the CDR3 had no stop codons and remained in frame with V and J, and every other rearrangement counted as non-productive. Following IMGT convention, CDR3 was defined as the stretch from the second conserved V-encoded cysteine up to the conserved J-encoded phenylalanine. In an earlier analysis of roughly 580 of the donors, sequences lacking an unambiguous match to a single V gene segment were excluded. An earlier analysis of roughly 590 of the donors called V segments functional above 56.7% productive rearrangements and segregating when the between-donor standard deviation exceeded 5%. A statistical classification framework was developed to diagnose cytomegalovirus status using the catalog of TCR beta chain sequences. In a later analysis, TCR nucleotide sequences were compared against IMGT/GENE-DB human TR gene sequences so that V and J genes could be assigned. Using the TCRdist pipeline, a later analysis assigned CDR3 sequences along with most-parsimonious VDJ recombination scenarios. In a later analysis, every TCR beta chain was defined by the combination of its CDR3 amino acid sequence and its V-gene family, and reads without a unique V-gene family were dropped. To address suspected cross-contamination and a sequencing artifact, a later analysis removed approximately 590 highly shared, low-generation-probability nucleotide sequences. For each public chain, a later analysis derived a clonal expansion index from normalized ranks of inferred template counts within each repertoire. Generation probabilities in a later analysis came from a VDJ recombination model fitted to out-of-frame rearrangements, and those results were checked against IGoR. In a later analysis, TCR-TCR, TCR-HLA and TCR-CMV co-occurrence was scored with hypergeometric tests, and a repertoire-size bias correction was applied to TCR pairs. In a later analysis, false discovery rates were estimated by permuting HLA or CMV assignments 20 times. In a later analysis, co-occurring TCRs were grouped with DBSCAN, and TCRdist sequence similarity was added when clustering was performed within HLA-allele-positive subsets. For co-occurrence clustering, repertoires with fewer than 30,000 or more than 120,000 public chains were excluded, along with five or six repertoires with anomalous nucleotide sharing. TCRdb stores this immuneACCESS table with in-frame sequences only. Part of the clones is absent; in the studies checked, under half of the shortfall reflects unresolved V genes, and no reason is known for the rest. The DNA was the basis for D and trimming; V, J and clone size are from that table. The sample records around 180,000 clones, about 90% of which are singletons. The top ten constitute about 0.21% of the sample.

The clonotype originates from a girl less than two years old in good health and CMV-seronegative. Sequences were obtained from PBMCs. The chain is encoded by TRBV9 joined to TRBJ2-1, with TRBD1 as a weak D call on 6 bases. The CDR3 here reads CASSVAGTLSYNEQFF. The sequenced DNA: TGTGCCAGCAGCGTAGCGGGGACATTATCCTACAATGAGCAGTTCTTC.